This T cell receptor (beta chain) was identified during a study of OX40 agonist ivuxolimab in advanced cancers. Enrollment shut out patients with autoimmune disease history or systemic immunosuppression. Patients had blood sampled at baseline and again on cycle 4 day 1 and cycle 7 day 1. This clone was detected once. The antigen is unknown. The CDR3 has 13 amino acids. Germline loops: CDR1 LGHNA, CDR2 YSLEER. V lost 1 base and J 2 bases, leaving 6 bases between the germline ends. The table came from immunoSEQ multiplex PCR; TCRdb's copy has only in-frame clones and leaves some out. The sample comprises roughly 42,000 clones, approximately 86% of which are singletons, and just under 15% rests with the top ten. Study-wide points: What antigens the expanded peripheral T cells recognized was never established.

The sequence came from an adult with an advanced solid tumor such as melanoma, head and neck, liver or kidney cancer. The source was CD4+ or CD8+ T cells sorted from blood, collected in a trial of the OX40 agonist ivuxolimab. The chain employs TRBV4-3 and TRBJ2-7; D is unresolved. The DNA of the CDR3 is TGCGCCAGCAGCCAAGGCAGTGCCTACGAGCAGTACTTC. Translated: CASSQGSAYEQYF.